This T cell receptor beta chain was sequenced during a study of regulatory T cells in long-lasting Graves disease. The time point was: newly diagnosed GD, antithyroid drugs for less than 3 months. After RNA was extracted from PBMCs, the TCR library was made from it. According to the study, TCR beta libraries were built with iRepertoire HTBI primers and CDR3-region Arm-PCR. TCRdb analysed the multiplex PCR reads with MiXCR anew, one entry per CDR3 protein. Here the sample spans around 470,000 distinct CDR3 sequences, about 15% being singletons. Germline V gene lookup returns CDR1 DFQATT and CDR2 SNEGSKA (reference sequence). Trimming cost V 8 bases and J 1 base, with 11 bases left between them. This CDR3 is 12 amino acids long. These sequences were also reported in another study, on T cells in Graves' hyperthyroidism and ophthalmopathy. Per that study: Appearing also in blood were most of the thyroid clonotypes expanded above 0.001.

Sequencing was performed on peripheral blood mononuclear cells (PBMCs), taken at new diagnosis, from a patient treated with antithyroid drugs. The clonotype comes from a woman aged 45-60 years with Graves disease. The chain is built from TRBV20-1 and TRBJ1-1; tentative D call: TRBD1 (6 bases). CDR3 sequence reads: CSRQVGNTEAFF. CDR3 DNA: TGCAGTAGACAGGTTGGGAACACTGAAGCTTTCTTT.